The rows below give T cell receptor beta chains drawn from one sample of a study of blood T cells in healthy people across ages. TCRdb analysed the 5' RACE reads with MiXCR anew, one entry per CDR3 protein. The repertoire holds around 970,000 distinct CDR3 sequences, with about 53% as singletons. Sequencing input: blood. These receptors all stem from a woman aged 60-75 years in good health. Each CDR3 is given with its conserved first and last residue. D genes are given only for firm matches. Expanded clones get a size class; other rows say once, few or many, or leave the size out.

cdr3_nt cdr3_aa d_call v_call clone_size j_call
TGTGCCAGCAGCAACCGACAGGGCTCAGACTATGGCTACACCTTC CASSNRQGSDYGYTF TRBD1 TRBV7-9 - TRBJ1-2
TGTGCCAGCAGACACGAGCGGGAGGGCCCCTACGAGCAGTACTTC CASRHEREGPYEQYF TRBD2 TRBV3-1 few TRBJ2-7
TGTGCCAGCAGTTTATACGGGGGGGGAGGCTATGGCTACACCTTC CASSLYGGGGYGYTF - TRBV27 - TRBJ1-2
TGCGCCAGCAGCCATAACGTCGATGGAAGCGAGCAGTACTTC CASSHNVDGSEQYF - TRBV5-1 - TRBJ2-7
TGTGCCAGCAGCCAAAGGCCCCTAGGGGAGACCCAGTACTTC CASSQRPLGETQYF - TRBV3-1 - TRBJ2-5
TGTGCCAGCAGTTTAACAGGGGGGATCCAAGAGACCCAGTACTTC CASSLTGGIQETQYF TRBD1 TRBV12-3/TRBV12-4 many TRBJ2-5
TGTGCCAGCAGCTTAAGCGGGACAGGGGGCTATGGCTACACCTTC CASSLSGTGGYGYTF TRBD1 TRBV7-9 - TRBJ1-2
TGTACCATCAGTGAGTCGACGAGCAATGAGCAGTTCTTC CTISESTSNEQFF - TRBV10-3 once TRBJ2-1
TGTGCCAGCAGTGTCACGACAGGGTGGGCGGAGACCCAGTACTTC CASSVTTGWAETQYF TRBD1 TRBV6-1 - TRBJ2-5
TGCAGTGCTAGAGATAGAGCAAATTCACCCCTCCACTTT CSARDRANSPLHF - TRBV20-1 - TRBJ1-6
TGTGCCAGCAGTGTGGTGACTCCGACCTACGAGCAGTACTTC CASSVVTPTYEQYF - TRBV28 - TRBJ2-7
TGTGCCAGCAGACGGGGGACTAGCGGAGACTACGAGCAGTACTTC CASRRGTSGDYEQYF TRBD2 TRBV6-2/TRBV6-3 - TRBJ2-7
TGTGCCAGCAGCTTAGATGGGGCAGGGGAAGGGCAGCAGTACTTC CASSLDGAGEGQQYF - TRBV7-2 - TRBJ2-7
TGCGCCAGCAGCCCCCAGACAGGGGGGATCAGAACCCAGTACTTC CASSPQTGGIRTQYF TRBD1 TRBV5-1 - TRBJ2-5
TGTGCCAGCAGTCTTACACTTCAGACGACTAGCCGATACACCGGGGAGCTGTTTTTT CASSLTLQTTSRYTGELFF TRBD2 TRBV6-2/TRBV6-3 - TRBJ2-2
TGTGCCAGCAGCTTAGTAGGGGAGGTGCAGTTCTTC CASSLVGEVQFF - TRBV7-2 once TRBJ2-1
TGTGCCAGCAGTTTTTCAGAATCTCATCAGCCCCAGCATTTT CASSFSESHQPQHF - TRBV12-3/TRBV12-4 - TRBJ1-5
TGTGCCAGCTCACCGGACAGGGGTCCGAACACTGAAGCTTTCTTT CASSPDRGPNTEAFF TRBD1 TRBV18 few TRBJ1-1
TGTGCCAGCAGTCTCACTTCCGGGCGGACTGAGCAGTACTTC CASSLTSGRTEQYF - TRBV27 many TRBJ2-7
TGTGCCAGCAGTCAAGGACTAGCGGGAAGGGAGCAGTTCTTC CASSQGLAGREQFF TRBD2 TRBV6-2/TRBV6-3 few TRBJ2-1
TGTGCCAGCAGCCCCCGGGGCCGAATTTCCTATGGCTACACCTTC CASSPRGRISYGYTF - TRBV7-2 few TRBJ1-2
TGTGCCAGCAGTAAACTAGACAACATTCAGTACTTC CASSKLDNIQYF - TRBV3-1 - TRBJ2-4
TGTGCCAGCAGCCCACAGGGTTTTCTCGGGGGGAGCAATGAGCAGTTCTTC CASSPQGFLGGSNEQFF - TRBV7-2 - TRBJ2-1
TGCAGTGCTAGAGATGGCTGGGACATAAGAAACAATGAGCAGTTCTTC CSARDGWDIRNNEQFF - TRBV20-1 - TRBJ2-1
TGCAGTGCACTAGCGGGAGTATATACGCAGTATTTT CSALAGVYTQYF TRBD2 TRBV20-1 - TRBJ2-3
TGTACCAGCAGCATAGCCGTGGGCCGCGTGGGGGCGAACGAGCAGTACTTC CTSSIAVGRVGANEQYF - TRBV7-6 - TRBJ2-7
TGTGCCAGCAGTTACCAGGGGGCGCGAGGGGAGCTGTTTTTT CASSYQGARGELFF TRBD1 TRBV27 few TRBJ2-2